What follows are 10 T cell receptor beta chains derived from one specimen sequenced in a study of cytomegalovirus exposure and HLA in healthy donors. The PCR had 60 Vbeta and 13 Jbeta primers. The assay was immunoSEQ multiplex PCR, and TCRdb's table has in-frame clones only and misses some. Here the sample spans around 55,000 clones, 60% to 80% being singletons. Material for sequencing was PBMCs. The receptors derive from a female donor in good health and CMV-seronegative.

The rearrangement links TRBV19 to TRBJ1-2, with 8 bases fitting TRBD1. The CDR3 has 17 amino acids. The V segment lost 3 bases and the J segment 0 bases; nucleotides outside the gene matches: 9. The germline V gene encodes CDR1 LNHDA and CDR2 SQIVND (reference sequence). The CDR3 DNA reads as TGTGCCAGTAGTATCCACTCCGGACAGGGCGCTAACTATGGCTACACCTTC. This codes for CASSIHSGQGANYGYTF.

The CDR3, as DNA: TGCGCCAGCAGTCAATCGACACAGGGACCTTACGAGCAGTACTTC. Translated, it gives CASSQSTQGPYEQYF. This sequence joins TRBV23-1 and TRBJ2-7; D may be TRBD1 (6 bases). TRBV23-1 has ORF status, its function being uncertain. This CDR3 has 15 residues. The V and J ends lost 0 bases and 4 bases respectively, with 13 bases between them.

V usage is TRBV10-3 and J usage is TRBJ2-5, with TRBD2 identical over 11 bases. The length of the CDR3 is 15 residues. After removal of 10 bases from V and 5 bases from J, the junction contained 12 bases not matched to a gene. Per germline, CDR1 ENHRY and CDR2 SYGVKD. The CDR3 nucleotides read TGTGCCACCCGGCCGGCTAGCGGGGGGATGGAGACCCAGTACTTC. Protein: CATRPASGGMETQYF.

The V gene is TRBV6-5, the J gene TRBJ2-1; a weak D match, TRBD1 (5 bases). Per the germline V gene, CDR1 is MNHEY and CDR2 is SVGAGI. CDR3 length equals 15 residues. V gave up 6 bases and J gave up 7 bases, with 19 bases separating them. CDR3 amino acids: CASSRVGIIMNEQFF. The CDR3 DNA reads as TGTGCCAGCAGCAGGGTGGGGATAATCATGAATGAGCAGTTCTTC.

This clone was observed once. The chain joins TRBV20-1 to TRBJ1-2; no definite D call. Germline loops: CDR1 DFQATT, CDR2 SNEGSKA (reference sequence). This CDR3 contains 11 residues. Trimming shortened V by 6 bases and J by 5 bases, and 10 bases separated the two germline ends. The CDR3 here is CSAVGRYGYTF. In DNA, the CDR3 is TGCAGTGCAGTGGGCCGATATGGCTACACCTTC.

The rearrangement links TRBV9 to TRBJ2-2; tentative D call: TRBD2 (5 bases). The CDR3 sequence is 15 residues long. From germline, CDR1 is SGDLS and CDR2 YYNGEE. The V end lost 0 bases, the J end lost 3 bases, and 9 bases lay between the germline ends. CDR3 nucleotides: TGTGCCAGCAGCGTAGGGCTAGCCTACACCGGGGAGCTGTTTTTT. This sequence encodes CASSVGLAYTGELFF.

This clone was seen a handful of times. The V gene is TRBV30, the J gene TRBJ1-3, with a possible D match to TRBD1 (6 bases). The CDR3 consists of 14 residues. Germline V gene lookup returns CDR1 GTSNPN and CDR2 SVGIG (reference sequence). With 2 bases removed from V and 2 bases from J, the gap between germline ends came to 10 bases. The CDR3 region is CAWSKGTTGNTIYF. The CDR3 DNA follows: TGTGCCTGGAGTAAAGGGACAACTGGAAACACCATATATTTT.

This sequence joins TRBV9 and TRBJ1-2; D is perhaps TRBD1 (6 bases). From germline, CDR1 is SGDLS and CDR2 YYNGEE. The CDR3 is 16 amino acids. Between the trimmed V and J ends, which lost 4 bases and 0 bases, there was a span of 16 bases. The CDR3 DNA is TGTGCCAGCAGCCACAATACGGACAGCGCTAACTATGGCTACACCTTC. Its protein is CASSHNTDSANYGYTF.

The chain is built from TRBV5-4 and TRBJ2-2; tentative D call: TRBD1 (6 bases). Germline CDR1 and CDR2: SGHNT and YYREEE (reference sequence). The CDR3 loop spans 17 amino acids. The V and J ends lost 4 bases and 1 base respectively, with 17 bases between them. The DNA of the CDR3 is TGTGCCAGCAGCCCTCGGATCGGGACACTGAACACCGGGGAGCTGTTTTTT. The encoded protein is CASSPRIGTLNTGELFF. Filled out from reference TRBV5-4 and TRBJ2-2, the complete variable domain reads ETGVTQSPTHLIKTRGQQVTLRCSSQSGHNTVSWYQQALGQGPQFIFQYYREEENGRGNFPPRFSGLQFPNYSSELNVNALELDDSALYLCASSPRIGTLNTGELFFGEGSRLTVL.

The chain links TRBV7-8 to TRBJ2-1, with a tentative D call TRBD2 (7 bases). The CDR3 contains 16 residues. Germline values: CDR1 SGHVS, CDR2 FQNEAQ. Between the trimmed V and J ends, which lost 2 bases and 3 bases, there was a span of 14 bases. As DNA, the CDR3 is TGTGCCAGCAGCTTACCGAGGGGGGGCCTCTACAATGAGCAGTTCTTC. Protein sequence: CASSLPRGGLYNEQFF.